One sample yielded the 28 T cell receptor beta chains listed below, sequenced in a study of tumor-infiltrating lymphocytes in primary liver carcinoma. Production of TCR beta cDNA used approximately 480 ng total RNA together with a constant-region primer. Library construction for TCR beta comprised three nested multiplex PCR rounds performed with slightly modified ARM-PCR. TRBV1-TRBV30 forward primers paired with a C-beta reverse primer were used in the first two PCR rounds, which ran roughly 9 cycles each. TCRdb re-called the multiplex PCR reads through MiXCR, storing one row per CDR3 protein. In the table there are tens of thousands of distinct CDR3 sequences, around 70% of which are singletons. Both RNA and DNA were isolated together from around 20-30 mg of bulk tissue that had not been sorted. What was sequenced was liver tumor tissue from sampling region 1. Regarding subset: tumor region T1, superior pole. These receptor sequences come from a man aged 35-49 years with primary liver carcinoma and hepatitis B virus infection.

Remarks on this clonotype: Relative to the germline gene, one junction end is altered; a read error may explain this. This chain joins TRBV13 and TRBJ1-5; the match to TRBD1 covers 8 bases. The CDR3 sequence is 14 residues long. Germline CDR1 reads PRHDT; CDR2 reads FYEKMQ (reference sequence). CDR3 nucleotides: TGTGCTAGCAGCTTAGGGGACAGGAATCAGCCCCAGCATTTT. This codes for CASSLGDRNQPQHF. Looking up the rest from reference TRBV13 and TRBJ1-5 gives the full variable domain: AAGVIQSPRHLIKEKRETATLKCYPIPRHDTVYWYQQGPGQDPQFLISFYEKMQSDKGSIPDRFSAQQFSDYHSELNMSSLELGDSALYFCASSLGDRNQPQHFGDGTRLSIL.

Concerning this clonotype itself: One base away lies a much larger clone, so this may be a sequencing read error. This sequence joins TRBV14 and TRBJ2-1; 11 bases map to TRBD2. Germline assignment: CDR1 SGHDN and CDR2 FVKESK. The CDR3 extends over 18 amino acids. The CDR3 nucleotides read TGTGCCAGCAGCCAGGGGCCTAGCGGGGGGTTCTCCTACAGTGAGCAGTTCTTC. Translated: CASSQGPSGGFSYSEQFF.

This clonotype was counted only a few times. A much larger clone differs by one base, so this may be a read error. V gene TRBV2 combines with J gene TRBJ1-5, with TRBD1 as a possible D gene (5 bases). Between the trimmed V and J ends, which lost 3 bases and 6 bases, there was a span of 12 bases. This CDR3 is 14 amino acids long. Germline V lookup: CDR1 SNHLY, CDR2 FYNNEI. The CDR3 reads CASSDRAGSQPQHF. CDR3 in DNA: TGTGCCAGCAGTGACAGGGCGGGGAGTCAGCCCCAGCATTTT. Filled out from reference TRBV2 and TRBJ1-5, the complete variable domain reads EPEVTQTPSHQVTQMGQEVILRCVPISNHLYFYWYRQILGQKVEFLVSFYNNEISEKSEIFDDQFSVERPDGSNFTLKIRSTKLEDSAMYFCASSDRAGSQPQHFGDGTRLSIL.

This clonotype was observed a handful of times. V and J are TRBV29-1 and TRBJ2-7; possible D gene TRBD1, 5 bases. The germline V gene encodes CDR1 SQVTM and CDR2 ANQGSEA. V was clipped by 3 bases and J by 0 bases, with 9 bases between them. The CDR3 runs 13 residues. The CDR3 DNA sequence: TGCAGCGTTGACAGGGAAGGCTCCTACGAGCAGTACTTC. This encodes CSVDREGSYEQYF.

With respect to this clonotype: The junction departs from germline at one end; a sequencing error may be responsible. The rearrangement uses TRBV20-1 and TRBJ2-5; D might be TRBD1 (6 bases). Per germline, CDR1 DFQATT and CDR2 SNEGSKA (reference sequence). This CDR3 has 14 residues. CDR3 amino acids: CNARDRQVQETQYF. In nucleotides, the CDR3 is TGCAATGCTAGAGATAGACAGGTCCAAGAGACCCAGTACTTC.

Of note for this clonotype: This may stem from a read error, because a much larger clone lies one nucleotide away. The CDR3 DNA sequence: TGTGCCAGCAGCTGGGCTGGAGAGGTTGATCCCCAAGAGACCCAGTACTTC. Its translation is CASSWAGEVDPQETQYF. The chain couples TRBV28 to TRBJ2-5; D unresolved. CDR1 is MDHEN, CDR2 SYDVKM, per germline. V was clipped by 6 bases and J by 1 base, with 21 bases between them. The CDR3 spans 17 residues.

This clonotype has a count of ten or more. The chain recombines TRBV5-1 with TRBJ2-5, with D perhaps matching TRBD2 (5 bases). CDR1 is SGHRS, CDR2 YFSETQ, per germline. V was shortened by 4 bases and J by 4 bases, with 14 bases between the two germline ends. This CDR3 has 14 amino acids. CDR3 protein: CASSPDGGAETQYF. CDR3 DNA sequence: TGCGCCAGCAGCCCGGACGGAGGAGCAGAGACCCAGTACTTC.

As for this clonotype: The junction departs from the called germline gene at one end, perhaps through a read error. This chain connects TRBV5-1 to TRBJ2-7; TRBD2 aligns across 16 bases. CDR1 is SGHRS and CDR2 is YFSETQ in the germline V gene. The CDR3 contains 14 residues. Here the CDR3 DNA reads TGCGCTAGCAGCTTGGGACTAGCGGGAGGGGACCGGTACTTC. Residues: CASSLGLAGGDRYF.

The chain is built from TRBV6-6 and TRBJ2-7; D possibly corresponds to TRBD1 (6 bases). Germline V gene sequence: CDR1 MNHNY, CDR2 SVGAGI (reference sequence). Trimming took 5 bases from V and 4 from J, leaving 18 bases between them. The CDR3 has 15 residues. The CDR3 here is CASSEVHTGHYEQYF. Written as DNA, the CDR3 is TGTGCCAGCAGTGAGGTACACACAGGGCATTACGAGCAGTACTTC.

This clonotype occurred once. This rearrangement joins TRBV12-3 or TRBV12-4 to TRBJ2-7; D ambiguous. V was cut by 2 bases and J by 1 base, with 9 bases left in between. The CDR3 length is 14 residues. The CDR3 DNA reads as TGTGCCAGCAGTTTATCCAAGGTGTCCTACGAGCAGTACTTC. It is translated as CASSLSKVSYEQYF.

Remarks on this clonotype: As the CDR3 is not closed by the conserved phenylalanine or tryptophan, this likely results from a read error. The chain combines TRBV29-1 with TRBJ1-2; perhaps TRBD1 as D (5 bases). Germline CDR1 and CDR2: SQVTM and ANQGSEA. The V end was cut by 4 bases, the J end by 6 bases, with 12 bases between. The CDR3 extends over 12 amino acids. The CDR3 bases are TGCAGCGTTGTCGAGACAGTAGATGGCTACACCCTC. Translated, it gives CSVVETVDGYTL.

This clonotype is labeled large. The chain links TRBV6-5 to TRBJ2-2; D gene unclear. The germline gives CDR1 MNHEY, CDR2 SVGAGI. The ends were cut back, 2 bases at V and 4 bases at J, with 11 bases in the middle. There are 15 residues in the CDR3. CDR3 protein: CASSYAVDGTGELFF. In DNA, the CDR3 is TGTGCCAGCAGTTACGCAGTGGACGGCACCGGGGAGCTGTTTTTT.

This clonotype appeared a single time. The chain recombines TRBV20-1 with TRBJ1-5, with 7 nucleotides matching TRBD1. The ends lost 5 bases at V and 4 bases at J; junction bases unmatched: 8. The CDR3 has 14 amino acids. Per the germline V gene, CDR1 is DFQATT and CDR2 is SNEGSKA (reference sequence). The DNA of the CDR3 is TGCAGTGCTCCACGACAGGGAGGTAATCAGCCCCAGCATTTT. Translated: CSAPRQGGNQPQHF.

This clonotype was detected once. The chain employs TRBV12-3 or TRBV12-4 and TRBJ2-1, with D perhaps matching TRBD1 (6 bases). This CDR3 spans 13 amino acids. CDR3 loop: CTCSTGRGNEQFF. For the CDR3, the DNA is TGTACCTGCAGCACGGGCAGGGGTAATGAGCAGTTCTTC.

This CDR3 is CAIQGTDGQFF. CDR3 DNA sequence: TGTGCCATTCAAGGTACCGATGGGCAGTTCTTC. The chain has TRBV10-3 and TRBJ2-1; D is ambiguous. V was cut by 9 bases and J by 12 bases, with 15 bases left in between. CDR1 ENHRY and CDR2 SYGVKD come from the germline V gene. This CDR3 is 11 amino acids long.

This clonotype was seen a few times. The V call is TRBV5-1, the J call TRBJ2-7; TRBD1 agrees at 9 bases. In germline, CDR1 is SGHRS, CDR2 YFSETQ. The CDR3 contains 14 residues. V was pared by 4 bases and J by 6 bases, with 8 bases of the junction left unmatched. CDR3: CASSLPGQGFEQYF. The CDR3, as DNA: TGCGCCAGCAGCCTACCGGGACAGGGCTTCGAGCAGTACTTC.

The gene calls are TRBV11-2 and TRBJ2-7; possible D gene TRBD2, 5 bases. Between the trimmed V and J ends, which lost 7 bases and 4 bases, there was a span of 20 bases. The CDR3 has 15 residues. Per the germline V gene, CDR1 is SGHAT and CDR2 is FQNNGV. CDR3 protein: CASTPLKAAHYEQYF. The CDR3 DNA follows: TGTGCCAGCACCCCCTTGAAAGCGGCCCATTACGAGCAGTACTTC.

CDR3 nucleotides: TGTGCCAGCAACCCAGCCCTCGGGACAGGGGGCGATGAGCAGTTCTTC. It encodes CASNPALGTGGDEQFF. The chain uses TRBV6-1 and TRBJ2-1, with 12 bases matching TRBD1. Germline CDR1 and CDR2: MNHNS and SASEGT. J gave up 8 bases and V 7 bases, and 12 bases lay outside the gene matches. The CDR3 totals 16 residues.

Ten or more counts support this clonotype. The rearrangement links TRBV29-1 to TRBJ2-1; D remains ambiguous. V lost 7 bases and J lost 6, with 13 bases in between. The CDR3 contains 12 residues. CDR1 SQVTM and CDR2 ANQGSEA come from the germline V gene. The CDR3 nucleotides are TGCAGCGCTGGAGTACAATTCAATGAGCAGTTCTTC. The encoded protein is CSAGVQFNEQFF.

Note on this clonotype: The junction departs from germline at one end; a sequencing error may be responsible. CDR3 coding DNA: TGCGCCAGCAGCCAAGAAGTAGCCCAGGGCGATGAGCAGTCCTTC. It yields the protein CASSQEVAQGDEQSF. V gene TRBV4-1 combines with J gene TRBJ2-1; D is perhaps TRBD1 (5 bases). The germline gives CDR1 MGHRA, CDR2 YSYEKL. The CDR3 loop spans 15 amino acids.

On this clonotype itself: Possible read error: a much larger clone is one base away. The chain links TRBV5-4 to TRBJ2-3, with D unresolved. The germline gives CDR1 SGHNT, CDR2 YYREEE (reference sequence). V was clipped by 4 bases and J by 5 bases, with 17 bases between them. The CDR3 consists of 15 residues. This CDR3 reads CASSPWSPHQDTQYF. In DNA form, the CDR3 reads TGTGCCAGCAGCCCGTGGAGCCCGCACCAAGATACGCAGTATTTT.

The rearrangement uses TRBV10-3 and TRBJ2-3; TRBD2 matches at 12 bases. This CDR3 is built from 18 residues. Germline CDR1 reads ENHRY; CDR2 reads SYGVKD. V shed 8 bases, J shed 3 bases, and the junction held 15 bases outside the gene matches. CDR3 sequence (DNA): TGTGCCATCTCAGGAAGGATTCTAGCGGGAGGGGGGACAGATACGCAGTATTTT. As protein: CAISGRILAGGGTDTQYF.

Details on this clonotype: Because it lacks the conserved phenylalanine or tryptophan at the end, this CDR3 is likely a read error. The J gene is TRBJ1-2, the V gene TRBV11-1, with TRBD1 matching 9 bases. The CDR3 is 13 amino acids. The germline gives CDR1 SGHAT, CDR2 FQDESV (reference sequence). V shed 9 bases, J shed 8 bases, and the junction held 10 bases outside the gene matches. The CDR3 DNA sequence: TGTGCCAGTGTCTCGATGACAGGGGGAGGCTACACCCTC. Encoded protein: CASVSMTGGGYTL.

Of note for this clonotype: One end of the junction fails to match germline, which may point to a read error. This sequence joins TRBV5-8 and TRBJ2-5; unclear D gene. There are 15 residues in the CDR3. Germline lookup yields CDR1 SGHTS and CDR2 YDEGEE. CDR3 region: CASSFGAGWRETQHF. CDR3 bases: TGTGCCAGCAGCTTTGGAGCCGGGTGGAGAGAGACCCAGCACTTC.

This clonotype was observed a few times. The rearrangement joins TRBV19 to TRBJ2-1, with D uncertain. The CDR3 consists of 15 residues. CDR1 LNHDA and CDR2 SQIVND come from the germline V gene (reference sequence). V shed 6 bases and J shed 0 bases, with 12 bases lying between them. CDR3 in amino acids: CASRRLDISYNEQFF. The CDR3 nucleotides read TGTGCCAGTAGGCGACTTGATATCTCCTACAATGAGCAGTTCTTC.

This clonotype occurred many times. This chain links TRBV29-1 with TRBJ1-1, with 7 positions matching TRBD1. The V gene's germline CDR1 is SQVTM and CDR2 ANQGSEA. The CDR3 totals 14 residues. V was pared by 5 bases and J by 6 bases, with 12 bases of the junction left unmatched. The chain's CDR3 is CSVQPQGVSAEAFF. In DNA, the CDR3 is TGCAGCGTTCAACCCCAGGGGGTATCCGCTGAAGCTTTCTTT. Drawing the rest from reference TRBV29-1 and TRBJ1-1, the complete variable domain is SAVISQKPSRDICQRGTSLTIQCQVDSQVTMMFWYRQQPGQSLTLIATANQGSEATYESGFVIDKFPISRPNLTFSTLTVSNMSPEDSSIYLCSVQPQGVSAEAFFGQGTRLTVV.

In its sample, this clonotype was seen a few times. The CDR3 nucleotides read TGTGCCAGTAGTATGGAAGCGGGAGTCATTAATGAGCAGTTCTTC. This codes for CASSMEAGVINEQFF. The gene calls are TRBV19 and TRBJ2-1, with 8 bases that match TRBD2. Germline assignment: CDR1 LNHDA and CDR2 SQIVND (reference sequence). The CDR3 totals 15 residues. The V gene end was trimmed by 3 bases and the J gene end by 7 bases; junction bases not matched to a gene: 8.

In this sample, this clonotype turned up once. Here the CDR3 omits its conserved ending phenylalanine or tryptophan, so a read error is the likely source. The chain couples TRBV11-2 to TRBJ1-1; 10 bases align to TRBD1. Looked up from germline, CDR1 is SGHAT and CDR2 is FQNNGV. This CDR3 region has 17 residues. The CDR3 DNA reads TGTAACAGCAGCCGAATGGGGGGACAGGGGTTCGGCACTGAAGCTTTCCTT. Its protein product is CNSSRMGGQGFGTEAFL.